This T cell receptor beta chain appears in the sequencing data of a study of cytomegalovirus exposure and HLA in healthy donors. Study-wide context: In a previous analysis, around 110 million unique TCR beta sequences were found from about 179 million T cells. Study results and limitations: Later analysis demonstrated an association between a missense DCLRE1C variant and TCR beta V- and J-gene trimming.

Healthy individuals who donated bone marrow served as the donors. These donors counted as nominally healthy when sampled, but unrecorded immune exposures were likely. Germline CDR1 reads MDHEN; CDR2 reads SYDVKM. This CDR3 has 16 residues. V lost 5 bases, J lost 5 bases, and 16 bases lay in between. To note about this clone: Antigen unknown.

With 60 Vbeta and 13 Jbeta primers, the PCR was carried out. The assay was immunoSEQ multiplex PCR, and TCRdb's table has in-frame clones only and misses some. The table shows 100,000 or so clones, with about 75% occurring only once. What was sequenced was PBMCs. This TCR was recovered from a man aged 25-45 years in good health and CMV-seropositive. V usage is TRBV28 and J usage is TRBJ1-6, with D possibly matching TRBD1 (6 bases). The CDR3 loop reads CASSTPQGLNNSPLHF. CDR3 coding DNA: TGTGCCAGCAGTACGCCCCAGGGGTTGAATAATTCACCCCTCCACTTT.